Below, one T cell receptor (beta chain) is given with its context. Data came from immunoSEQ multiplex PCR; TCRdb stores just in-frame clones and leaves some out. The data hold under 200,000 clones, with more than 80% observed a single time. The CDR3 is made up of 15 amino acids. Germline lookup yields CDR1 KGHDR and CDR2 SFDVKD. The ends were cut back, 4 bases at V and 1 base at J, with 10 bases in the middle. The data are from a study of blood T cell repertoires in COVID-19. Study in general: T cells, B-cell-depleted T cells, or PBMCs supplied cDNA or gDNA.

This TCR came from a middle-aged man with acute or convalescent COVID-19. The chain links TRBV24-1 to TRBJ2-4; D is undetermined. The material sequenced was peripheral blood. The CDR3 protein is CATSEFDGAKNIQYF. The CDR3 nucleotides are TGTGCCACCAGTGAGTTCGACGGGGCCAAAAACATTCAGTACTTC.